This TCR beta chain is from a study of metastatic and nonmetastatic thyroid tumors. Study results and caveats: Reported TCR beta diversity, measured in blood and tumor, was significantly higher for malignant thyroid tumors than for benign nodules.

The germline gives CDR1 MDHEN, CDR2 SYDVKM. The CDR3 totals 15 residues. Trimming left V 3 bases short and J 6 bases short, with 15 bases between. Patients underwent thyroid surgery, and none had received any treatment before it. This clone has ten or more counts. What it recognizes is unknown. Additional DNA sequences in this sample encode the identical CDR3. TCRdb recomputed clones from the PCR reads via MiXCR. The sample has fewer than 15,000 clones, about 23% seen once. Sequencing was done on a sample of blood. V is TRBV28 and J is TRBJ2-1; D gene unclear. The clonotype comes from a female donor with papillary thyroid cancer or a benign thyroid nodule (not recorded which). Some clones in this sample may be carry-over from other donors' samples. CDR3 DNA sequence: TGTGCCAGCAGTTTTCGGGCTAGTGGAACCAATGAGCAGTTCTTC. Translating gives CASSFRASGTNEQFF.